Each of the 9 T cell receptor beta chains below was sequenced from the same sample in a study of blood T cell repertoires in COVID-19. The repertoire was sequenced with immunoSEQ multiplex PCR; TCRdb's copy has only in-frame clones and lacks some. The repertoire has about 80,000 clones, roughly 78% of them found once; the top ten carry about a third. Sequencing was carried out using peripheral blood. The source is a man in his fifties or sixties with COVID-19, enrolled during active disease.

This clone was found once. This CDR3 is CASSGRDRGFMNTEAFF. For the CDR3, the DNA is TGTGCCAGCAGCGGAAGGGACAGGGGTTTTATGAACACTGAAGCTTTCTTT. The chain recombines TRBV9 with TRBJ1-1; 10 positions agree with TRBD1. Unmatched junction bases numbered 8, after V lost 3 bases and J lost 0 bases. CDR3 length: 17 amino acids. Germline V gene data show CDR1 as SGDLS and CDR2 as YYNGEE.

This clone was counted once. In nucleotides, the CDR3 is TGTGCCAGCAGCTCCGGGTCGACGGCATACGAGCAGTACTTC. It translates to CASSSGSTAYEQYF. The rearrangement links TRBV9 to TRBJ2-7; D remains ambiguous. The CDR3 is 14 residues long. V gave up 4 bases and J gave up 4 bases, with 15 bases separating them. Germline CDR1 reads SGDLS; CDR2 reads YYNGEE.

A word on this clone: The germline gene is not matched at one end of the junction; a read error may be the cause. Different DNA sequences within this sample yield the same CDR3. CDR3 residues: CASCLGGGGRALPGYF. The DNA for the CDR3 is TGTGCCAGCTGCTTGGGAGGGGGCGGCAGGGCCCTCCCTGGGTATTTT. V is TRBV5-5 and J is TRBJ2-3; D possibly uses TRBD1 or TRBD2 (7 bases each). This CDR3 comprises 16 residues. CDR1 is SGHKS, CDR2 YYEKEE, per germline (reference sequence).

V and J are TRBV3-1 (or the pseudogene TRBV3-2) and TRBJ2-5, with 7 bases matching TRBD1. The CDR3 sequence is 15 residues long. The germline gives CDR1 LGHDT, CDR2 YNNKEL (reference sequence). The ends lost 4 bases at V and 2 bases at J; junction bases unmatched: 7. CDR3 DNA sequence: TGTGCCAGCAGCCCCCGTGACAGGGTACAAGAGACCCAGTACTTC. This gives the protein CASSPRDRVQETQYF.

This CDR3 reads CASDSTMGGKRLADTQYF. In nucleotides, the CDR3 is TGTGCCAGCGACAGTACTATGGGCGGGAAGAGGTTGGCAGATACGCAGTATTTT. This rearrangement joins TRBV7-9 to TRBJ2-3; D possibly corresponds to TRBD2 (6 bases). The germline V and J ends were trimmed by 8 bases and 4 bases, with 28 bases remaining between them. Germline V gene sequence: CDR1 SEHNR, CDR2 FQNEAQ (reference sequence). The CDR3 consists of 18 residues.

The gene calls are TRBV7-2 and TRBJ2-1; D gene uncertain. V was cut by 3 bases and J by 14 bases, with 14 bases left in between. The germline gives CDR1 SGHTA, CDR2 FQGNSA. The CDR3 loop spans 12 amino acids. The CDR3 nucleotides read TGTGCCAGCAGCTTCGAGGTAGCCGGAAAGTTCTTC. It encodes CASSFEVAGKFF.

The chain is built from TRBV9 and TRBJ1-3, with D possibly TRBD1 on 5 matching bases. The CDR3 sequence is 15 residues long. The V gene lost 4 bases and the J gene lost 6 bases, with 17 bases spanning the gap. The germline gives CDR1 SGDLS, CDR2 YYNGEE. CDR3: CASSPQPGGENTIYF. The CDR3 nucleotides are TGTGCCAGCAGCCCCCAGCCCGGGGGGGAAAACACCATATATTTT.

The rearrangement joins TRBV7-8 to TRBJ2-7; D is ambiguous. V gave up 5 bases and J gave up 1 base, with 12 bases separating them. This CDR3 comprises 14 residues. Germline CDR1 reads SGHVS; CDR2 reads FQNEAQ. CDR3: CASSPRSRSYEQYF. The CDR3, as DNA: TGTGCCAGCAGCCCCCGGAGTCGATCCTACGAGCAGTACTTC.

There are a few counts of this clone. The gene calls are TRBV5-4 and TRBJ2-1; 7 bases fit TRBD2. This CDR3 has 13 residues. The V gene's germline CDR1 is SGHNT and CDR2 YYREEE (reference sequence). V dropped 4 bases and J dropped 5; count of bases not matched to a gene: 3. As DNA, the CDR3 is TGTGCCAGCAGCCGGGACTACAACAATGAGCAGTTCTTC. Translation gives CASSRDYNNEQFF.